This T cell receptor (beta chain) was identified during a study of control samples from healthy donors and cancer patients. The CDR3 is 12 amino acids. The V and J ends lost 6 bases and 8 bases, in that order; junction bases with no gene match: 6. CDR1 MNHEY and CDR2 SVGAGI come from the germline V gene. Method: immunoSEQ multiplex PCR; TCRdb's copy keeps in-frame clones and lacks some. The repertoire holds over 150,000 clones, with roughly 91% as singletons. Input material: blood. The sequence came from a man between 18 and 35 years old in good health. The rearrangement uses TRBV6-5 and TRBJ1-1; 7 bases are a match to TRBD1. CDR3 in DNA: TGTGCCAGCAGACTCGGACAGGAAGAAGCTTTCTTT. It specifies CASRLGQEEAFF.